These 7 T cell receptor beta chains originate from one sample sequenced in a study of T cells in Graves' hyperthyroidism and ophthalmopathy. What was amplified from RNA transcripts were TCR beta CDR3 regions. An initial round of RT-PCR targeting the TCR CDR3 relied on the HTBI primer set. TCRdb ran MiXCR on the multiplex PCR reads and lists one entry per CDR3 protein. The repertoire holds around 300,000 distinct CDR3 sequences, 25% seen once, with about a quarter in the top ten. The source material was blood. The source is a man aged 40-49 years with Graves' hyperthyroidism that later progressed to Graves' ophthalmopathy.

This clonotype showed up many times. CDR3 sequence reads: CASSRMTSSYEQYF. The CDR3 coding sequence is TGTGCCAGCAGCCGAATGACTAGCTCCTACGAGCAGTACTTC. V gene TRBV7-6 combines with J gene TRBJ2-7, with D tentatively TRBD2 (6 bases). The CDR3 is 14 residues long. Germline CDR1 reads SGHVS; CDR2 reads FNYEAQ. V gave up 5 bases and J gave up 0 bases, with 11 bases separating them.

This clonotype was recorded many times. Here the CDR3 DNA reads TGTGCCAGCTCACCAAGCAGGGCCCAAGAGACCCAGTACTTC. It codes for CASSPSRAQETQYF. V and J are TRBV18 and TRBJ2-5; the D gene is possibly TRBD1 (5 bases). Deletions cut 2 bases from V and 1 base from J, with 8 bases between. The CDR3 totals 14 residues. Germline V gene data show CDR1 as KGHSH and CDR2 as LQKENI.

The table lists this clonotype with many counts. The chain combines TRBV11-3 with TRBJ1-1, with D perhaps matching TRBD1 (6 bases). The germline V and J ends were trimmed by 4 bases and 4 bases, with 22 bases remaining between them. Germline V gene lookup returns CDR1 SGHNT and CDR2 YENEEA. This CDR3 region has 17 residues. CDR3 loop: CASSYETGFRGSTEAFF. Written as DNA, the CDR3 is TGTGCCAGCAGCTACGAGACAGGATTCCGAGGGAGCACTGAAGCTTTCTTT.

In its sample, this clonotype was seen a few times. The chain is built from TRBV11-2 and TRBJ2-4, with 7 bases that match TRBD2. CDR3 size: 17 residues. The V segment lost 5 bases and the J segment 0 bases; nucleotides outside the gene matches: 10. Looked up from germline, CDR1 is SGHAT and CDR2 is FQNNGV. In nucleotides, the CDR3 is TGTGCCAGCAGCCCGTTAGTTCTAGCGGTAGCCAAAAACATTCAGTACTTC. The encoded protein is CASSPLVLAVAKNIQYF.

In this sample, this clonotype turned up a few times. This chain links TRBV15 with TRBJ1-1; 10 bases agree with TRBD1. The CDR3 loop spans 20 amino acids. CDR1 LNHNV and CDR2 YYDKDF come from the germline V gene (reference sequence). V was clipped by 2 bases and J by 2 bases; unmatched bases: 17. The CDR3 loop is CATSRQFALTGGFTNTEAFF. The DNA for the CDR3 is TGTGCCACCAGCAGACAATTCGCATTGACAGGGGGCTTTACCAACACTGAAGCTTTCTTT.

This clonotype was counted ten times or more. The rearrangement links TRBV20-1 to TRBJ1-5; 11 bases map to TRBD1. The CDR3 extends over 17 amino acids. The germline CDR1 and CDR2 sequences are DFQATT and SNEGSKA (reference sequence). The V segment lost 3 bases and the J segment 3 bases; nucleotides outside the gene matches: 10. Here the CDR3 reads CSARVPGQGVDNQPQHF. CDR3 DNA: TGCAGTGCTAGGGTTCCGGGACAGGGGGTTGACAATCAGCCCCAGCATTTT.

This clonotype was counted at least ten times. This chain links TRBV12-3 or TRBV12-4 with TRBJ2-3; 8 bases map to TRBD1. The J segment lost 2 bases and the V segment lost 5 bases, leaving 12 bases of the junction unmatched. The CDR3 runs 17 residues. CDR3 DNA sequence: TGTGCCAGCAGTCCCCCTGGACAGGGTCGATACACAGATACGCAGTATTTT. It specifies CASSPPGQGRYTDTQYF.